This TCR beta chain was recovered during a study of human T cells and chemical hapten exposure. The CDR3 sequence is 13 residues long. Trimming pared 7 bases from V and 4 bases from J, leaving 10 bases between. The germline V gene encodes CDR1 SGHTA and CDR2 FQGTGA. Concerning this clonotype itself: The antigen is not known.

Attachment of unique molecular identifiers to individual cDNA molecules was performed in the library. One entry per CDR3 protein results from TCRdb running MiXCR on the RACE reads. The profile shows roughly 380,000 distinct CDR3 sequences, nearly 6.5% of them singletons. Time point here: patch test 2, 6 weeks after DPC sensitization. Treatment indicated: therapeutic diphenylcyclopropenone sensitization with weekly scalp DPC. Study results and caveats: PT1 expanded TCR counts correlated positively with patch test score.

This material consisted of whole blood, taken in connection with sensitization to the hapten diphenylcyclopropenone (DPC). V usage is TRBV7-3 and J usage is TRBJ2-2, with D perhaps matching TRBD1 (5 bases). This TCR was recovered from a woman aged 18-29 years with alopecia areata. Some clones in this sample may be carry-over from other donors' samples. The CDR3 DNA sequence: TGTGCCAGCACCGGACAAACCACCGGGGAGCTGTTTTTT. It translates to CASTGQTTGELFF.